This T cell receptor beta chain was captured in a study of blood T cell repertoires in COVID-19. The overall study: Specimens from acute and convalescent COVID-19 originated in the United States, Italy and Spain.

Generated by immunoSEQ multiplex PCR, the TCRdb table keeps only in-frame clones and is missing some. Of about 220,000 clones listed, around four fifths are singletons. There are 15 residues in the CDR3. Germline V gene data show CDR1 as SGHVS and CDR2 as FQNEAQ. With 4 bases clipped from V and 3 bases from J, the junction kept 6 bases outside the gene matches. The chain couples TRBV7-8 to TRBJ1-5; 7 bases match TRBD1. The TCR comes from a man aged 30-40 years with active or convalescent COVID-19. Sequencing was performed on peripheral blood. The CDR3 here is CASSYRDSLNQPQHF. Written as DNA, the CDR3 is TGTGCCAGCAGCTATCGGGACAGCCTCAATCAGCCCCAGCATTTT.